Presented here are 5 T cell receptor beta chains from one specimen sequenced in a study of read filtering for tumor transcriptome and immune sequencing. Molecular barcoded adaptors covering alpha/delta and beta/gamma chains were used on around 400 ng RNA. In TCRdb, the reads were re-called with MiXCR into one record per CDR3 protein. The table lists 85,000 to 100,000 distinct CDR3 sequences, under 25% of them singletons. The sequenced sample was a population of CD138-negative cells sorted from bone marrow. The source of these receptors is a donor aged 40 or older with multiple myeloma.

This chain connects TRBV28 to TRBJ2-1; 10 positions agree with TRBD1. Germline V gene data show CDR1 as MDHEN and CDR2 as SYDVKM. J gave up 8 bases and V 4 bases, and 8 bases lay outside the gene matches. There are 15 residues in the CDR3. This chain's CDR3 is CASSSPGQGTHEQFF. The CDR3 region has the DNA TGTGCCAGCAGTTCACCGGGACAGGGGACGCATGAGCAGTTCTTC. The variable domain in full, with the rest retrieved from reference TRBV28 and TRBJ2-1, is DVKVTQSSRYLVKRTGEKVFLECVQDMDHENMFWYRQDPGLGLRLIYFSYDVKMKEKGDIPEGYSVSREKKERFSLILESASTNQTSMYLCASSSPGQGTHEQFFGPGTRLTVL.

In its sample, this clonotype was seen many times. The chain uses TRBV28 and TRBJ2-1, with 10 bases fitting TRBD2. Germline CDR1 MDHEN, CDR2 SYDVKM. V was pared by 6 bases and J by 2 bases, with 4 bases of the junction left unmatched. The length of the CDR3 is 15 residues. CDR3 DNA: TGTGCCAGCAGCCTAGCGGGGGAACCCTACAATGAGCAGTTCTTC. It is translated as CASSLAGEPYNEQFF.

In this sample, this clonotype turned up many times. V usage is TRBV7-8 and J usage is TRBJ2-2; D is tentatively TRBD1 or TRBD2 (6 bases each). This CDR3 has 15 residues. Germline CDR1 is SGHVS and CDR2 is FQNEAQ. V shed 3 bases and J shed 1 base, with 9 bases lying between them. The CDR3, as DNA: TGTGCCAGCAGCTTTCGGGGGCGGAACACCGGGGAGCTGTTTTTT. As protein: CASSFRGRNTGELFF.

This clonotype was seen many times. The chain carries TRBV5-1 and TRBJ2-2, with 7 nucleotides matching TRBD2. J was trimmed by 5 bases and V by 6 bases; bases with no gene match: 10. Germline loops: CDR1 SGHRS, CDR2 YFSETQ. The CDR3 has 15 amino acids. CDR3 in amino acids: CASTPGGGRTGELFF. The CDR3 nucleotides are TGCGCCAGCACCCCGGGCGGGGGTCGAACCGGGGAGCTGTTTTTT. The full variable domain, completed using reference TRBV5-1 and TRBJ2-2, is KAGVTQTPRYLIKTRGQQVTLSCSPISGHRSVSWYQQTPGQGLQFLFEYFSETQRNKGNFPGRFSGRQFSNSRSEMNVSTLELGDSALYLCASTPGGGRTGELFFGEGSRLTVL.

This clonotype appeared a few times. The genes are TRBV7-6 and TRBJ1-2; 11 bases agree with TRBD1. The CDR3 runs 14 residues. Losses at the gene ends were 5 bases for V and 5 bases for J; bases not matched to a gene: 4. Germline V CDR1 and CDR2: SGHVS, FNYEAQ. In DNA, the CDR3 is TGTGCCAGCAGCCCTGGGACAGGGGGGTATGGCTACACCTTC. Translation: CASSPGTGGYGYTF.